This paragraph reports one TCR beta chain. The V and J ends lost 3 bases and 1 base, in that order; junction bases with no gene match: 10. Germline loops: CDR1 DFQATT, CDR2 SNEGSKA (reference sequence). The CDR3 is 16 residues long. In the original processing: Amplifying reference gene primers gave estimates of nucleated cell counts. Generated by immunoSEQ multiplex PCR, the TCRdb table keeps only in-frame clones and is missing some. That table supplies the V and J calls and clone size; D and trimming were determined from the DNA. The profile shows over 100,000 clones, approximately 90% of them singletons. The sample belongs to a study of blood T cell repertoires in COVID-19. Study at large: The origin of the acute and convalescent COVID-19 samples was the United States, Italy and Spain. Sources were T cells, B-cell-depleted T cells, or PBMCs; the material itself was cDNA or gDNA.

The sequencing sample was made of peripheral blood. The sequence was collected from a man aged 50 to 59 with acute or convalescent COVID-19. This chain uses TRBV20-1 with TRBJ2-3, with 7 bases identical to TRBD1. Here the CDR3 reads CSASLSRGSGTDTQYF. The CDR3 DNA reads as TGCAGTGCTAGTTTGTCCAGGGGGAGTGGCACAGATACGCAGTATTTT.